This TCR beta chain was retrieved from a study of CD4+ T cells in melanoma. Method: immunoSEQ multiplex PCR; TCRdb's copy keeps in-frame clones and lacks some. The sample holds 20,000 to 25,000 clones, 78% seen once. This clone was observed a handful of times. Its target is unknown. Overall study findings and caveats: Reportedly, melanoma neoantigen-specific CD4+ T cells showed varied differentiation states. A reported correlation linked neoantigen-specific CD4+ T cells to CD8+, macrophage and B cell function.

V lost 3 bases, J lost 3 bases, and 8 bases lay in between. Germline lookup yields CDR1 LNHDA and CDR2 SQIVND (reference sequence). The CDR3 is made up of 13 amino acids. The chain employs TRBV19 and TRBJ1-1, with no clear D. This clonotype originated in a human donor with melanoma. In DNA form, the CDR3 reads TGTGCCAGTAGTATCGGGCAGTACACTGAAGCTTTCTTT. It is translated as CASSIGQYTEAFF.